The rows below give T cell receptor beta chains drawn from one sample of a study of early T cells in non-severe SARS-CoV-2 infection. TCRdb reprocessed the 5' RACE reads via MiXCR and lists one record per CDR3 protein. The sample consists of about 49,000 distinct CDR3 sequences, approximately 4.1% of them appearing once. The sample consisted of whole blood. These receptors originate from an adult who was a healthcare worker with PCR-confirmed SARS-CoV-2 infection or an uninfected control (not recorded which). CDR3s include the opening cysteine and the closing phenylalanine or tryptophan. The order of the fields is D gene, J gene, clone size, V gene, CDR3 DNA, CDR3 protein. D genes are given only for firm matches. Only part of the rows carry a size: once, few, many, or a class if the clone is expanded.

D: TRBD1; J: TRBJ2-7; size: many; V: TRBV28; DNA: TGTGCCAGCAAGCAAGGGGGACAGGGCGCCTACGAGCAGTACTTC; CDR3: CASKQGGQGAYEQYF
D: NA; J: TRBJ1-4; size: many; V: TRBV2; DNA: TGTGCCAGCAGTGTGGAGACAGTAGCGTTTTTT; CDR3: CASSVETVAFF
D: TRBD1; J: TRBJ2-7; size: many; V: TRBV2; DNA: TGTGCCAGCAACCGGGACAGGGGTTTGAGCTACGAGCAGTACTTC; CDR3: CASNRDRGLSYEQYF
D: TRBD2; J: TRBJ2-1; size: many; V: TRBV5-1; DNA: TGCGCCAGCAGCTTGAGTTCCCTAGCGGGGGCCTACAATGAGCAGTTCTTC; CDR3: CASSLSSLAGAYNEQFF
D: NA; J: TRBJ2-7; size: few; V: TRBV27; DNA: TGTGCCAGCAGGAGGGCGGTACCTTACGAGCAGTACTTC; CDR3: CASRRAVPYEQYF
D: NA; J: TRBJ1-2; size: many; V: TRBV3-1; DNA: TGTGCCAGCAGCGACTTTAGGTACATGAGGAATGGCTACACCTTC; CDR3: CASSDFRYMRNGYTF
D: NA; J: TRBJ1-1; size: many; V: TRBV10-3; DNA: TGTGCCATCAAAGGCTCGCAGAGGGAGACTGAAGCTTTCTTT; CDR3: CAIKGSQRETEAFF
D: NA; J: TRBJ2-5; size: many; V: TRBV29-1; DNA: TGCAGCGTCCCTAGGCAGGGGGAGACCCAGTACTTC; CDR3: CSVPRQGETQYF
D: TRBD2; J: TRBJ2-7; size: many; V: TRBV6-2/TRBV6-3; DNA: TGTGCCGGAAAAACTAGCGGGAGCTCCTACGAGCAGTACTTC; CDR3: CAGKTSGSSYEQYF
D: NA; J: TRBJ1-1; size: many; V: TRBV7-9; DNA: TGTGCCAGCAGCCCCGTCGGGGAGCACACTGAAGCTTTCTTT; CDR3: CASSPVGEHTEAFF
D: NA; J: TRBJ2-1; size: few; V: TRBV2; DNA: TGTGCCAGCCTACTGCTTCCCAATGAGCAGTTCTTC; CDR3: CASLLLPNEQFF
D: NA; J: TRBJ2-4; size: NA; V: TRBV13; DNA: TGTGCCAGCAGCTTTAGGGGTCCCGCCAAAAACATTCAGTACTTC; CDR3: CASSFRGPAKNIQYF
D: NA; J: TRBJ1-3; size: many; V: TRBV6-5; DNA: TGTGCCAGCAGTTACCGCGGGGCGGGAAACACCATATATTTT; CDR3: CASSYRGAGNTIYF
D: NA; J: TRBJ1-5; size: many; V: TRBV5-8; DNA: TGTGCCAGCAGGAACAGGGTGGGAGGCAATCAGCCCCAGCATTTT; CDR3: CASRNRVGGNQPQHF
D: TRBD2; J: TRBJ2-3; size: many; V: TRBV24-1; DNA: TGTGCCACCAGTGACCTCACTAGCGGGGACACAGATACGCAGTATTTT; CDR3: CATSDLTSGDTDTQYF
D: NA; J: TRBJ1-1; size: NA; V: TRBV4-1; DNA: TGCGCCAGCAGCCAAGATTCCCGGGCGGCGAGAGCTTTCTTT; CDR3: CASSQDSRAARAFF
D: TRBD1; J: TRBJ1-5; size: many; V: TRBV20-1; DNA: TGCAGTGCCGCCCCTACGGGACAGAGCAATCAGCCCCAGCATTTT; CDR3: CSAAPTGQSNQPQHF
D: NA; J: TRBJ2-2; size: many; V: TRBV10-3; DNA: TGTGCCATCTACAATGCCGCGGCTAACACCGGGGAGCTGTTTTTT; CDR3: CAIYNAAANTGELFF
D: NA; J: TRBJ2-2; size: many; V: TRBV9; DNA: TGTGCCAGCAGCGCCTCCTTATCACAGGGAAGGGCCGGGGAGCTGTTTTTT; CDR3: CASSASLSQGRAGELFF
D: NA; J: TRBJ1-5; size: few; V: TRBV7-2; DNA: TGTGCCAGCAGCCCCAGGGGCGGCAATCAGCCCCAGCATTTT; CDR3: CASSPRGGNQPQHF
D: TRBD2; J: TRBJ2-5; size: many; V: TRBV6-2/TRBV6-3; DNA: TGTGCCGGAGGACTAGCGGGAGAAGAGACCCAGTACTTC; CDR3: CAGGLAGEETQYF
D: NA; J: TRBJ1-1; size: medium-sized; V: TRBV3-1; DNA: TGTGCCAGCAGCCCCGAGGGGGTCTGGATCACTGAAGCTTTCTTT; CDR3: CASSPEGVWITEAFF
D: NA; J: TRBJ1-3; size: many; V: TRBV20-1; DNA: TGCAGTGCTAACCCAAGGCGGGAGCCGGGAAACACCATATATTTT; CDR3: CSANPRREPGNTIYF
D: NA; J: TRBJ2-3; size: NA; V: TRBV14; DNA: TGTGCCAGCAGCTGGACGTCAGATACGCAGTATTTT; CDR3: CASSWTSDTQYF
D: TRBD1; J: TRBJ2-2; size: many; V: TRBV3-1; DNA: TGTGCCAGCAGCCGAGGGACAGGGGGCGGGGAGCTGTTTTTT; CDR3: CASSRGTGGGELFF
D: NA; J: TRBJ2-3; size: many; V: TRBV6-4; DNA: TGTGCCAGCAGTGATAGGCCGTTCTCCGTTACGCAGTATTTT; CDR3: CASSDRPFSVTQYF
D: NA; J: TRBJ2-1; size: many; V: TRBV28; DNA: TGTGCCAGCAGTCTAGGACTGCACCATTCCTACAATGAGCAGTTCTTC; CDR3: CASSLGLHHSYNEQFF
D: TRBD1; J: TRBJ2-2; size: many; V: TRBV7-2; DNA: TGTGCCAGCAGCTTAAGATGGGACAGCCTAACCGGGGAGCTGTTTTTT; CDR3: CASSLRWDSLTGELFF
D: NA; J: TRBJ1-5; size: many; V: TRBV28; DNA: TGTGCCAGCAGTACAGTCAGGAATCAGCCCCAGCATTTT; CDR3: CASSTVRNQPQHF
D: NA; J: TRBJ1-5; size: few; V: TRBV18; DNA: TGTGCCAGCTCACCCTCCGGGGGCAATCAGCCCCAGCATTTT; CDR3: CASSPSGGNQPQHF
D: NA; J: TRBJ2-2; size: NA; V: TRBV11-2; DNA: TGTGCCAGCAGCTTAGAGGGGTTCATGACCGGGGAGCTGTTTTTT; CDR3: CASSLEGFMTGELFF
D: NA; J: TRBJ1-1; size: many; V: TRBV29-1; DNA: TGCAGCGTTGTGAAACAGGGGAACACTGAAGCTTTCTTT; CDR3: CSVVKQGNTEAFF
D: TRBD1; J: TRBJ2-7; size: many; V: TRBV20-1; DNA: TGCAGTGCCAACCGGGACAGGGGGAACTACGAGCAGTACTTC; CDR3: CSANRDRGNYEQYF
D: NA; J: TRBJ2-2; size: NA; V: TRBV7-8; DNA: TGTGCCAGCAGCACCTTTAGGGGGGGCAACACCGGGGAGCTGTTTTTT; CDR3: CASSTFRGGNTGELFF
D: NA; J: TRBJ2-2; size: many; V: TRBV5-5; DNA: TGTGCCAGCAGCTTGAGTACCACCGGGGAGCTGTTTTTT; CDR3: CASSLSTTGELFF
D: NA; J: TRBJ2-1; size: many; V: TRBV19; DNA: TGTGCCAGCTGCAAGGGGCAGGGGTCCTACAATGAGCAGTTCTTC; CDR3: CASCKGQGSYNEQFF
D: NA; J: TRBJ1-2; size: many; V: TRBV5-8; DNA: TGTGCCAGCAGCTTGGAAGGACGGGTAGGAGGCTACACCTTC; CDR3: CASSLEGRVGGYTF
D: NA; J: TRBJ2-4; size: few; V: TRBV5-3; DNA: TGTGCCCCAAGGGGTGTCGCCAAAAACATTCAGTACTTC; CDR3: CAPRGVAKNIQYF
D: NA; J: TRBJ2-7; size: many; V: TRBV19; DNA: TGTGCCAGTAGTAGAAAGAAGGCAACGCTTTCAACCCCAAGTGGCGAGCAGTACTTC; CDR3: CASSRKKATLSTPSGEQYF
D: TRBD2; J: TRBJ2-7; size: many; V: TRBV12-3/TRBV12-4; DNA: TGTGCCAGCAGTTTGGGCGGGAGCTCCTACGAGCAGTACTTC; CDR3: CASSLGGSSYEQYF
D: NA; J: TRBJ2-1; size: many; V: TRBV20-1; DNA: TGCAGTGGTGACAATGAGCAGTTCTTC; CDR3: CSGDNEQFF
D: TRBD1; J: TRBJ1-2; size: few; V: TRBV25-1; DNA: TGTGCCAGCAGTGCTCTCACCGGGACAGGGGCCAGTGGCTACACCTTC; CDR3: CASSALTGTGASGYTF
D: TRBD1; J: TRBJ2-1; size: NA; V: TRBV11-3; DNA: TGTGCCAGCAGCTTAAGGACAGGGGGCTACAATGAGCAGTTCTTC; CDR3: CASSLRTGGYNEQFF
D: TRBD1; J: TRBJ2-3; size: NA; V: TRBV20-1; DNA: TGCAGTGCTAGAGGCCACGGACAGGGGTTTCATGATACGCAGTATTTT; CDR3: CSARGHGQGFHDTQYF
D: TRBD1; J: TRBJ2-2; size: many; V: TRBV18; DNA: TGTGCCAGCTCACCAGGGACAGAAACCGGGGAGCTGTTTTTT; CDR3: CASSPGTETGELFF
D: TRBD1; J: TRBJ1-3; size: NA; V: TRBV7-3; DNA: TGTGCCAGCAGCTTACATACCCACCGGACAGGTAGACTATCTGGAAACACCATATATTTT; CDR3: CASSLHTHRTGRLSGNTIYF
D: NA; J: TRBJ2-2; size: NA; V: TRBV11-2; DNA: TGTGCCAGCTTCTCCCTCACCGGGGAGCTGTTTTTT; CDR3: CASFSLTGELFF
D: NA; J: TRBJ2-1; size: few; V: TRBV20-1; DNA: TGCAGTGCGTCGGGGGCGGGCTACAATGAGCAGTTCTTC; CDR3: CSASGAGYNEQFF